This TCR beta chain was observed in a study of T cell responses to AZD1222 COVID-19 vaccine. The germline V and J ends were trimmed by 4 bases and 4 bases, with 5 bases remaining between them. The CDR3 consists of 11 residues. Germline CDR1 GTSNPN, CDR2 SVGIG (reference sequence). Combined were second doses at about 4 or about 12 weeks. Study-level points and caveats: Nearly half of spike-specific TCRs reportedly target unmutated variant regions. Spike-specific TCR depth and breadth grew after two AZD1222 doses. Only after the peak T cell response were repertoires sampled.

Some clones are missing from TCRdb's copy, which holds only in-frame ones; the method was immunoSEQ multiplex PCR. The sample includes about 180,000 clones, more than 70% of them seen just once. The table lists this clone with a count of one. Its antigen remains unidentified. Sequenced material: peripheral blood, taken 28 days after the second AZD1222 dose. The chain is built from TRBV30 and TRBJ2-1; no reliable D call. The receptor was derived from an adult who received the AZD1222 COVID-19 vaccine. CDR3 protein: CAWTFYNEQFF. CDR3 DNA: TGTGCCTGGACGTTTTACAATGAGCAGTTCTTC.